Described below is a single T cell receptor (beta chain) sequence and its context. The antigen remains unidentified. This sample was taken from a study of shared clonotypes between healthy human individuals. Study-wide context: Ranging from 18 to 49 in age, donors were two women and three men.

Overall study results and limits: The sharing of 5% to 6.5% of naive CD4 clonotypes was seen across a few donors.

Method: immunoSEQ multiplex PCR; TCRdb's copy keeps in-frame clones and lacks some. The sample gives 330,000 or so clones, approximately 79% of which show up once; over 9% is in the top ten. The CDR3 spans 14 residues. Trimming removed 5 bases from V and 4 bases from J; junction bases left unmatched: 4. Germline CDR1 SGHRS, CDR2 YFSETQ. This clonotype was obtained from a man under 40 in good health. Specimen: memory CD4+ T cells sorted from blood. Subset: CD45RA-negative fraction. The chain recombines TRBV5-1 with TRBJ2-3; the match to TRBD1 covers 10 bases. Here the CDR3 DNA reads TGCGCCAGCAGTAGGGACAGGGGTTCAGATACGCAGTATTTT. This gives the protein CASSRDRGSDTQYF.